This T cell receptor (beta chain) derives from a study of T-cell memory formation after mild COVID-19. In regard to this clonotype: Its antigen is currently unknown.

Notes on the study in general: CD4+ contracting clones were mainly CM and EM; CD8+ ones, EMRA. Contracting clones, day 15 to 85, had balanced CD4/CD8, and later expanders favored CD4+.

TCRdb passed the 5' RACE reads through MiXCR, listing each CDR3 protein once. The sample lists 390,000 or so distinct CDR3 sequences, 15% to 20% seen once, with roughly 21% in the top ten. CDR3 length equals 14 residues. V gave up 6 bases and J gave up 7 bases; unmatched junction bases: 9. Germline CDR1 and CDR2: DFQATT and SNEGSKA (reference sequence). Input material: PBMCs or a T cell subset sorted from them (not recorded which). The gene calls are TRBV20-1 and TRBJ1-6; 7 bases map to TRBD1. This receptor was identified in a man aged 18 to 30 who had mild COVID-19 (a few samples of this study predate the infection). Cell type and time point are not known. The CDR3 sequence is CSAPTGNRNSPLHF. The CDR3 region has the DNA TGCAGTGCCCCGACAGGGAACAGGAATTCACCCCTCCACTTT.